Following are 3 T cell receptor beta chains from one sample sequenced in a study of cytomegalovirus exposure and HLA in healthy donors. With 60 Vbeta and 13 Jbeta primers, the PCR was carried out. Libraries were prepared by immunoSEQ multiplex PCR; TCRdb keeps only in-frame clonotypes and omits some of them. Of 160,000 or so clones listed, 70% to 90% are singletons. Sequencing input: PBMCs. These receptors came from a woman aged 25-40 years in good health and CMV-seropositive.

The chain employs TRBV5-1 and TRBJ2-3; the D gene is possibly TRBD2 (7 bases). This CDR3 spans 18 amino acids. The germline CDR1 and CDR2 sequences are SGHRS and YFSETQ. Trimming took off 4 bases at V and 3 bases at J, with 24 bases between the two ends. The CDR3 DNA is TGCGCCAGCAGCAGGCCCATTCGAGGGGGGGCTCAGACAGATACGCAGTATTTT. Translation: CASSRPIRGGAQTDTQYF.

CDR3 nucleotide sequence: TGTGCCAGCAGTGCCGGACAGGGGGCAGGCACTGAAGCTTTCTTT. Its translation: CASSAGQGAGTEAFF. The chain joins TRBV7-9 to TRBJ1-1, with 11 bases fitting TRBD1. Losses at the gene ends were 6 bases for V and 4 bases for J; bases not matched to a gene: 7. CDR1 and CDR2 (germline): SEHNR, FQNEAQ (reference sequence). The CDR3 spans 15 residues.

The V call is TRBV7-9, the J call TRBJ1-1, with TRBD1 matching over 7 bases. The junction had 5 bases not matched to a gene; V was cut back by 5 bases and J by 2 bases. Per the germline V gene, CDR1 is SEHNR and CDR2 is FQNEAQ (reference sequence). The CDR3 totals 14 residues. In DNA form, the CDR3 reads TGTGCCAGCAGCCCATGGACAGGCAACACTGAAGCTTTCTTT. Residues: CASSPWTGNTEAFF.